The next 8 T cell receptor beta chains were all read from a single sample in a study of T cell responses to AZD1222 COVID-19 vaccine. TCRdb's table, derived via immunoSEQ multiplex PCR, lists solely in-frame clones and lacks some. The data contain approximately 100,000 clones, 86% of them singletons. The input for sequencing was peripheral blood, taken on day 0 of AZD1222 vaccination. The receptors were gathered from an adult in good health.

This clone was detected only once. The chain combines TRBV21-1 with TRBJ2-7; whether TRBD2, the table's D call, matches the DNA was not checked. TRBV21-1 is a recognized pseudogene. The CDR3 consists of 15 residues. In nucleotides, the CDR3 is TGTGCCAGCAGTCGAACTAGCACCCCCCAGGACGAGCAGTACTTC. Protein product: CASSRTSTPQDEQYF.

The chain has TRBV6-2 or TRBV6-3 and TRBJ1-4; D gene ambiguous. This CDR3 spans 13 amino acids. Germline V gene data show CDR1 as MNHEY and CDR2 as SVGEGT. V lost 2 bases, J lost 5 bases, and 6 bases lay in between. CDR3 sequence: CASSYRENEKLFF. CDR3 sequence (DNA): TGTGCCAGCAGTTACAGGGAGAATGAAAAACTGTTTTTT.

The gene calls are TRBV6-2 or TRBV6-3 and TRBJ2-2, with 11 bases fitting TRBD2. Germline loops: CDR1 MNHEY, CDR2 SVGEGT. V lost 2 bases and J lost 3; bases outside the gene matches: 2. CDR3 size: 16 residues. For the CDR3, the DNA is TGTGCCAGCAGTTACGGGACTAGCGGATACACCGGGGAGCTGTTTTTT. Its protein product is CASSYGTSGYTGELFF.

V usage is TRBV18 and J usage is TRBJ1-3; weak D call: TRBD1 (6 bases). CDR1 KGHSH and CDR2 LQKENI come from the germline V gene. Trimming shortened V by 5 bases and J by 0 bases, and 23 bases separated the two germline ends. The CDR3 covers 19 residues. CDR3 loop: CASSAGIGTLGSSGNTIYF. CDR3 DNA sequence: TGTGCCAGCTCAGCAGGGATAGGGACACTTGGAAGCTCTGGAAACACCATATATTTT.

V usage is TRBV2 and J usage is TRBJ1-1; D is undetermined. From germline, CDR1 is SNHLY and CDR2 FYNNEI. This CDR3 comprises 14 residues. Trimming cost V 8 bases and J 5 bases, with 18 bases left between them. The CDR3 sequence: CASYGVLKETEAFF. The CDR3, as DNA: TGTGCCAGCTATGGGGTATTGAAGGAGACTGAAGCTTTCTTT.

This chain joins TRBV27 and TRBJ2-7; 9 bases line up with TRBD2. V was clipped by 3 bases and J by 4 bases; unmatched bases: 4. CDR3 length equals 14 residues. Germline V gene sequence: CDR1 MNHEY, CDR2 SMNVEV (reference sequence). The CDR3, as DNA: TGTGCCAGCAGTTTTCAGCGGGAGGATTACGAGCAGTACTTC. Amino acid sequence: CASSFQREDYEQYF.

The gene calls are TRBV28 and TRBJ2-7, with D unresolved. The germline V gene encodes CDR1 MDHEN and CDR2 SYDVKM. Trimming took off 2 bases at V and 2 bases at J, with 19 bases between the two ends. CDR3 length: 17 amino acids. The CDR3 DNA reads TGTGCCAGCAGTTTACCCCTTTTGTCAGAGAGAACCTACGAGCAGTACTTC. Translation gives CASSLPLLSERTYEQYF.

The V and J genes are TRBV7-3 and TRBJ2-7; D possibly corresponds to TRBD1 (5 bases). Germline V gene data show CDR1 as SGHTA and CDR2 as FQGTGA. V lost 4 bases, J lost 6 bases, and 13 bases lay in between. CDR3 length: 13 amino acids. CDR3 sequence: CASSSLTDAEQYF. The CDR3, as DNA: TGTGCCAGCAGCTCCTTGACAGACGCCGAGCAGTACTTC.